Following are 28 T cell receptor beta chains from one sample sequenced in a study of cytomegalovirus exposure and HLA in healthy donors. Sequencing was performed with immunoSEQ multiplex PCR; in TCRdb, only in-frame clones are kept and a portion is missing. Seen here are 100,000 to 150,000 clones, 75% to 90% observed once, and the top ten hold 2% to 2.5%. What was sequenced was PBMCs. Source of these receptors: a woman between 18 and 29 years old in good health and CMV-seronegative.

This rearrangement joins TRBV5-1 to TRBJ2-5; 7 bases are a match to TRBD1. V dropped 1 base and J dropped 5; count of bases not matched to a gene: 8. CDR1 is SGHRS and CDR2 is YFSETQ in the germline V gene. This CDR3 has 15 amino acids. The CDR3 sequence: CASSLLQGEGETQYF. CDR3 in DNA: TGCGCCAGCAGCTTGCTGCAGGGGGAAGGGGAGACCCAGTACTTC.

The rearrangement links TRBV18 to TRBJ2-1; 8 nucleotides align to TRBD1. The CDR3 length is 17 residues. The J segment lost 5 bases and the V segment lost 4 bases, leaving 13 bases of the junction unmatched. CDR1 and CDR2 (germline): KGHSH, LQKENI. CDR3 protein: CASSLDRGSAFHNEQFF. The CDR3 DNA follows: TGTGCCAGCTCACTAGACAGGGGTTCGGCCTTCCACAATGAGCAGTTCTTC.

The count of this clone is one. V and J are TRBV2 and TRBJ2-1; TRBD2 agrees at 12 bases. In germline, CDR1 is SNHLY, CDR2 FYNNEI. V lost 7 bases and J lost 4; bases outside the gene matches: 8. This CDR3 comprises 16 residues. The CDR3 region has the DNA TGTGCCAGCACCCCGGGACTAGCGGGTCCGTACAATGAGCAGTTCTTC. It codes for CASTPGLAGPYNEQFF.

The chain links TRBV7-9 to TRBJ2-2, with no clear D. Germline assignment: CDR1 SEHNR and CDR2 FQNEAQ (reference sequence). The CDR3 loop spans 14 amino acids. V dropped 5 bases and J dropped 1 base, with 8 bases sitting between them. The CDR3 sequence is CASSPRQNTGELFF. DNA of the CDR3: TGTGCCAGCAGCCCTCGACAGAACACCGGGGAGCTGTTTTTT.

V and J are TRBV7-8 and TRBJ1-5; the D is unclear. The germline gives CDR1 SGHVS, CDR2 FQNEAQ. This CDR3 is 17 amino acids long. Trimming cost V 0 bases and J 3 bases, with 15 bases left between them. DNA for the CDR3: TGTGCCAGCAGCTTAGCGACGGGAGCCCTCCTCAATCAGCCCCAGCATTTT. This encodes CASSLATGALLNQPQHF.

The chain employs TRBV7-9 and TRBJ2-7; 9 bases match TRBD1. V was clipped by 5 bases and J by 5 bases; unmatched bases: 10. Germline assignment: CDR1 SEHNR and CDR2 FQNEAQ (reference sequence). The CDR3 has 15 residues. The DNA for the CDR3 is TGTGCCAGCAGCGCACCCGGGACAGGGTTCAACGAGCAGTACTTC. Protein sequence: CASSAPGTGFNEQYF.

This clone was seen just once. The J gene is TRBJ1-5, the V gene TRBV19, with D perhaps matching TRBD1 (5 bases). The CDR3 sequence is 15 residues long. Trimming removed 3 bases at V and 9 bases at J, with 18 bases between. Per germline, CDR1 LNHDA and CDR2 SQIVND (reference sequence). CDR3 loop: CASSIRSGGGLPQHF. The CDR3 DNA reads TGTGCCAGTAGTATCCGTTCGGGGGGTGGGCTGCCCCAGCATTTT.

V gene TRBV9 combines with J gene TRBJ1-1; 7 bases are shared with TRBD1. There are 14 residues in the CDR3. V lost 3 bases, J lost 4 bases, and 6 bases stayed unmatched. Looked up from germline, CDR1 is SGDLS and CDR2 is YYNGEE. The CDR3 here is CASSGQGGGTEAFF. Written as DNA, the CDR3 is TGTGCCAGCAGCGGACAGGGTGGGGGCACTGAAGCTTTCTTT.

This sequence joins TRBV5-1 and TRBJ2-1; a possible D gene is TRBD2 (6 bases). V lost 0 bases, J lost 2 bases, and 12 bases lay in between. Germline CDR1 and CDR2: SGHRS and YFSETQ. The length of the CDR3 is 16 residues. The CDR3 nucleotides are TGCGCCAGCAGCTTGGGGTCGGGAGCGGCCTACAATGAGCAGTTCTTC. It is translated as CASSLGSGAAYNEQFF.

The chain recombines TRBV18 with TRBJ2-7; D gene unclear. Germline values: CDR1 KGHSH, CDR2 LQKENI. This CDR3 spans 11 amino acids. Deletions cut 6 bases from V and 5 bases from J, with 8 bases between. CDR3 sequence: CASSLRDEQYF. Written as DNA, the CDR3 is TGTGCCAGCTCTCTCCGGGACGAGCAGTACTTC.

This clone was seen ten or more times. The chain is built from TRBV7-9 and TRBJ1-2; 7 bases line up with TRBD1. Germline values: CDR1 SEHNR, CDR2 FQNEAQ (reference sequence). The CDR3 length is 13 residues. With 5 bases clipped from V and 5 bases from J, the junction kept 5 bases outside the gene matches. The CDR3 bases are TGTGCCAGCAGCGAGGGGGCGGGGTATGGCTACACCTTC. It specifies CASSEGAGYGYTF. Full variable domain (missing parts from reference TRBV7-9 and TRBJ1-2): DTGVSQNPRHKITKRGQNVTFRCDPISEHNRLYWYRQTLGQGPEFLTYFQNEAQLEKSRLLSDRFSAERPKGSFSTLEIQRTEQGDSAMYLCASSEGAGYGYTFGSGTRLTVV.

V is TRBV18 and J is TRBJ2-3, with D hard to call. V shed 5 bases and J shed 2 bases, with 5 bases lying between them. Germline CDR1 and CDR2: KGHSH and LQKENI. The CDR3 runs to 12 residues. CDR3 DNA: TGTGCCAGCTCAGCGGTCACAGATACGCAGTATTTT. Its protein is CASSAVTDTQYF.

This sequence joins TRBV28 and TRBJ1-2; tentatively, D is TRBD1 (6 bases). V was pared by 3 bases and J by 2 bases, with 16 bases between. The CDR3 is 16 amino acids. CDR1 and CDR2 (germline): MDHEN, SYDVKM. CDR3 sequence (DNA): TGTGCCAGCAGTTTCGGGCCGGGACAATTAAACTATGGCTACACCTTC. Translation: CASSFGPGQLNYGYTF.

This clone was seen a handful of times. DNA of the CDR3: TGTGCCAGCAGTTCGCGTGAGGGGGCGGCTGAAGCTTTCTTT. Its translation is CASSSREGAAEAFF. The V call is TRBV27, the J call TRBJ1-1; 7 bases line up with TRBD1. J lost 6 bases, V lost 4 bases, and 8 bases had no gene match. Germline values: CDR1 MNHEY, CDR2 SMNVEV (reference sequence). The CDR3 has 14 amino acids.

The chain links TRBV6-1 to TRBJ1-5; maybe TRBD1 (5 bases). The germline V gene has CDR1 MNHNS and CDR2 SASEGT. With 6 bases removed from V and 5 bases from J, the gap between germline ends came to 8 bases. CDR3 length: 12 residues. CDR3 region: CASRQGYQPQHF. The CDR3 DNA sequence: TGTGCCAGCAGGCAGGGTTATCAGCCCCAGCATTTT.

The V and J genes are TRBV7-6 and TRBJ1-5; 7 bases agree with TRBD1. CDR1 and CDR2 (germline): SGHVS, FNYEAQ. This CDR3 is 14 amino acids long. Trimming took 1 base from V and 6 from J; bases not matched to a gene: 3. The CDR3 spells CASSLDRGGQPQHF. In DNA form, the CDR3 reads TGTGCCAGCAGCTTAGACAGGGGTGGTCAGCCCCAGCATTTT.

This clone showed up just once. Written as DNA, the CDR3 is TGTGCCAGTAGAAACTCAGGGGGCGCCTACGAGCAGTACTTC. It encodes CASRNSGGAYEQYF. The V call is TRBV19, the J call TRBJ2-7; 8 positions match TRBD1. Germline V lookup: CDR1 LNHDA, CDR2 SQIVND (reference sequence). With 6 bases clipped from V and 2 bases from J, the junction kept 6 bases outside the gene matches. CDR3 size: 14 residues.

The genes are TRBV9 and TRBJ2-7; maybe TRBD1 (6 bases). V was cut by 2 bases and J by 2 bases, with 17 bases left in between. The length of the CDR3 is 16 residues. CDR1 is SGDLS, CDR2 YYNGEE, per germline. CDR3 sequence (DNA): TGTGCCAGCAGCGTGAGTACCGGGACACCTACCTACGAGCAGTACTTC. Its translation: CASSVSTGTPTYEQYF.

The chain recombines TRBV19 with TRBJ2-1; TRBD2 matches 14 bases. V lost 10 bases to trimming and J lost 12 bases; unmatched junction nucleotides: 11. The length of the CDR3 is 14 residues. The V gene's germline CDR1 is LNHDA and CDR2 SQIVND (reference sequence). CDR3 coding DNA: TGTGCCACCCGGACTAGCGGGGGGACGGTAGCGCAGTTCTTC. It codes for CATRTSGGTVAQFF. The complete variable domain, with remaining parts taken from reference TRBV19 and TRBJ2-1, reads DGGITQSPKYLFRKEGQNVTLSCEQNLNHDAMYWYRQDPGQGLRLIYYSQIVNDFQKGDIAEGYSVSREKKESFPLTVTSAQKNPTAFYLCATRTSGGTVAQFFGPGTRLTVL.

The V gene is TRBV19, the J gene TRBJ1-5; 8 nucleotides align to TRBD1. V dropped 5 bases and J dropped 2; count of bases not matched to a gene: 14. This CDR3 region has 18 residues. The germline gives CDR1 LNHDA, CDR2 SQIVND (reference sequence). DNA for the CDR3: TGTGCCAGTAGTCACAGACAGGGGCGGAACCTGGGCAATCAGCCCCAGCATTTT. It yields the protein CASSHRQGRNLGNQPQHF.

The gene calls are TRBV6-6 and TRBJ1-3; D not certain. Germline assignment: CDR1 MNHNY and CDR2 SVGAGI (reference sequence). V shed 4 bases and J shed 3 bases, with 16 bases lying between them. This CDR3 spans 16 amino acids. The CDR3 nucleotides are TGTGCCAGCAGTTTAATGGCCTCCGGAGGTGGAAACACCATATATTTT. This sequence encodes CASSLMASGGGNTIYF.

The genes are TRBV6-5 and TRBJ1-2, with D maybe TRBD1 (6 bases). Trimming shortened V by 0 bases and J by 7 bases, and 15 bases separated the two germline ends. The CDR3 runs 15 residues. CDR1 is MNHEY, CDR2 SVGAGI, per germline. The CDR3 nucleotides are TGTGCCAGCAGTTACTCTAGGGGGGGGGCCTTTGGCTACACCTTC. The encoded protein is CASSYSRGGAFGYTF.

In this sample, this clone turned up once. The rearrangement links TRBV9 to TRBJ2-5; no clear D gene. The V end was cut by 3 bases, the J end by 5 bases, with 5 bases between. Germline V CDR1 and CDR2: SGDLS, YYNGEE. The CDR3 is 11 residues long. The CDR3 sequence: CASSAHETQYF. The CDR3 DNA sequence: TGTGCCAGCAGCGCCCATGAGACCCAGTACTTC.

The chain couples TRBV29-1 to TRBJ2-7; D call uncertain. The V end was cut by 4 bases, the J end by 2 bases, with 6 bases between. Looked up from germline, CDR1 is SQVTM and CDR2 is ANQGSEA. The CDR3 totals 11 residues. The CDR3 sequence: CSVGSTYEQYF. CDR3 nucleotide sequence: TGCAGCGTTGGTAGTACCTACGAGCAGTACTTC.

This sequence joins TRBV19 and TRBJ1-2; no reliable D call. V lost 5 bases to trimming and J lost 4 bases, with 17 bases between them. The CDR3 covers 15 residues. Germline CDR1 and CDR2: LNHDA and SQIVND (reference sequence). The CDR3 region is CASSAVLRGSYGYTF. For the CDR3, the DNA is TGTGCCAGTAGTGCTGTGCTTCGGGGAAGCTATGGCTACACCTTC.

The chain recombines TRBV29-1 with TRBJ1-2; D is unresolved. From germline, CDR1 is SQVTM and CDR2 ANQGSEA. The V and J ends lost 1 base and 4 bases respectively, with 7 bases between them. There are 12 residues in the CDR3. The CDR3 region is CSVEGWSYGYTF. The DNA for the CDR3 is TGCAGCGTTGAAGGGTGGAGCTATGGCTACACCTTC.

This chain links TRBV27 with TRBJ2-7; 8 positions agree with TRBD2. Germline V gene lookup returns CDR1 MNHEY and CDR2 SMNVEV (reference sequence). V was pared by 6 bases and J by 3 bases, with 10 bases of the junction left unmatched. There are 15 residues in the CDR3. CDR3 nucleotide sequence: TGTGCCAGCAGCTCCGGGAGGGGCGGGTTCTACGAGCAGTACTTC. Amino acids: CASSSGRGGFYEQYF.

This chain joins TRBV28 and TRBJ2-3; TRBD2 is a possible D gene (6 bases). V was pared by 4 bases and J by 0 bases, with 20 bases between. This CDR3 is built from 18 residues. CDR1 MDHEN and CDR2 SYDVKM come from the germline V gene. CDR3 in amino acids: CASSSPSKRLGSTDTQYF. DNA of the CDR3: TGTGCCAGCAGTTCCCCCTCGAAGCGACTAGGGAGCACAGATACGCAGTATTTT.